This T cell receptor (beta chain) was sequenced for a study of cytomegalovirus exposure and HLA in healthy donors (TCRdb year 2017). Study-wide context: In an earlier analysis of some 550 of the donors, 276 Gb of sequence data and approximately 120 million unique TCR beta sequences from about 180 million T cells were reported. About 300 gigabases of sequencing data and 80 million or so unique TCR sequences were included in an early release covering over 600 HLA-typed donors. Of the roughly 400 genotyped donors, more than 75% were placed in the genetic ancestry cluster associated with self-reported Caucasian donors. The study was designed to test whether signatures of past pathogen exposure could be identified by cataloging public T cell receptors. The T cell repertoires of some 700 subjects were profiled by immunosequencing and related to cytomegalovirus serostatus. Besides the first cohort of around 700 subjects, a separate validation cohort made up of 120 different subjects was used. To predict cytomegalovirus infection status, the study combined high-throughput TCR immunosequencing, statistical association of individual TCRs with disease status, and machine learning. A later analysis re-examined previously published TCR beta repertoires from just over 650 donors and added high-resolution HLA genotyping to investigate patterns of TCR occurrence. Rather than drawing on any new phenotypic data, the later analysis identified candidate immune exposures from TCR beta sequences and the way those sequences occurred across donors. In an earlier analysis of roughly 580 of the donors, high-throughput TCR beta sequencing was used to judge whether each TCR beta V gene segment behaved as functional or pseudogenic. Donor age, sex, ethnicity and CMV serostatus were collected together with the repertoire data. In a later genetic analysis, genome-wide SNP genotypes for 398 of the 666 donors were used, and that subset was treated as a discovery cohort. Every discovery cohort repertoire had been produced on one sequencing platform. Both class I and class II loci were covered by HLA typing, at four-digit resolution. The number of typed donors differed by locus: about 620-640 for A, B, C, DRB1 and DQB1; approximately 530 for DQA1; some 590 for DPA1; and 400 to 480 for DPB1. Because of strong linkage in the cohort, four to six DR-DQ haplotypes were treated as single units for association and clustering. Among a few hundred genotyped donors of the cohort, an average of around 240,000 unique TCR beta nucleotide sequences were sequenced per donor, roughly 20% of them non-productive. Overall study results and their limits: A further reported finding was that TCR beta sequences accurately predicted the HLA-A and HLA-B alleles for most subjects in the first cohort. Sequencing depth was assumed to be roughly uniform across donors in the presence/absence analyses, though that assumption may not hold. The study listed 150 to 200 TCR beta chains as associated with cytomegalovirus. A cluster of highly shared sequence variants was judged likely to represent a technical artifact of the sequencing pipeline. The classifier was reported to diagnose cytomegalovirus status with high specificity and sensitivity in both the original and validation cohorts. An earlier analysis of around 500 of the donors showed that most TCR beta V segments appeared in productive rearrangements either about 87% or about 30% of the time, which broadly matched IMGT annotations. The authors suggested that the approach could potentially be extended to other disease states and immunological phenotypes. An association between a missense DCLRE1C variant and V-gene and J-gene trimming of TCR beta chains was found in a later genetic analysis and replicated in an independent cohort. Correlated functional status among segregating V segments might be attributable to linkage disequilibrium, but an unknown experimental factor could not be ruled out. Most CMV-associated TCR beta chains appeared to be HLA-restricted in a later analysis, and the HLA associations seemed to be driven largely by CMV exposure. In vitro tests confirmed that a few of the cytomegalovirus-associated TCR beta chains recognize cytomegalovirus antigens. Because HLA typing was missing for some donors at each locus, association tests included only the typed subset. Some IMGT-functional V segments, including TRBV6-2 and TRBV6-3, could not be distinguished by the 87-base-pair reads and were therefore excluded. This cohort had only TCR beta chains sequenced, and the lack of alpha or paired-chain data limited which features could be detected. Across donors, most TCR sequences were observed very rarely, whereas some public TCRs were present in many individuals. A later analysis found that TCR association rates varied across HLA loci, with DRB1 alleles showing the most associated TCRs and HLA-C alleles the fewest. Strong co-occurrence of HLA alleles, especially DR and DQ, made assigning TCR associations to individual alleles difficult. CMV serostatus was the only immune exposure information available for the cohort. In a later analysis, around 17,000 TCR beta sequences were associated with specific HLA alleles at a false discovery rate of 0.05. According to a later genetic analysis, donors in an Asian-associated ancestry cluster had fewer N-insertions in productive TCRs than the roughly 700-donor mean. Because counts were too low, roughly 18 rarely observed V segments, including chromosome 9 orphons, were left out of the earlier analysis of a few hundred of the donors. In a later analysis, HLA-associated TCR beta chains showed more clonal expansion and lower generation probabilities than non-associated chains that were equally common. A later analysis reported that several top co-occurrence clusters appeared linked to parvovirus B19, influenza, CMV and Epstein-Barr virus.

Library preparation was by the immunoSEQ multiplex PCR assay. For the multiplex PCR, a mixture combining 60 forward primers for TCR Vbeta segments and 13 reverse primers for TCR Jbeta segments was used. A multiplex PCR assay on genomic DNA amplified the CDR3 region of rearranged TCR beta genes. The amplified TCR beta libraries were sequenced on the Illumina HiSeq System as 87-base-pair reads. In the paper's pipeline: In a later analysis, some 80 million unique TCR beta chains were counted across the 500 to 700 repertoires, and approximately 11 million of these chains were shared by at least two donors. A nearest-neighbor algorithm error-corrected the raw reads and collapsed the reads into unique sequences, merging closely related sequences to remove PCR and sequencing errors. To assign V, D and J gene segments, CDR3 sequences were aligned to IMGT reference sequences. For a sequence to be retained, a match of at least six nucleotides to both a V gene segment and a J gene segment was required. Rearrangements were called productive when the CDR3 lacked stop codons and stayed in frame with V and J; all others were non-productive. Following IMGT convention, CDR3 was defined as the stretch from the second conserved V-encoded cysteine to the conserved J-encoded phenylalanine. In an earlier analysis of around 570 of the donors, sequences lacking an unambiguous match to a single V gene segment were excluded. In an earlier analysis of approximately 590 of the donors, V segments were called functional above 56.7% productive rearrangements and were called segregating when the between-donor standard deviation exceeded 5%. A statistical classification framework was built to diagnose cytomegalovirus status from the catalog of TCR beta chain sequences. In a later analysis, TCR nucleotide sequences were compared against IMGT/GENE-DB human TR gene sequences so that V and J genes could be assigned. Using the TCRdist pipeline, a later analysis assigned CDR3 sequences along with most-parsimonious VDJ recombination scenarios. A later analysis defined each TCR beta chain by its CDR3 amino acid sequence plus V-gene family, and excluded reads lacking a unique V-gene family. In a later analysis, some 600 highly shared, low-generation-probability nucleotide sequences were removed to address suspected cross-contamination and a sequencing artifact. In a later analysis, a clonal expansion index for each public chain was calculated from normalized within-repertoire ranks of inferred template counts. A later analysis computed generation probabilities with a VDJ recombination model fitted to out-of-frame rearrangements, and checked the results against IGoR. In a later analysis, TCR-TCR, TCR-HLA and TCR-CMV co-occurrence was scored with hypergeometric tests, and a repertoire-size bias correction was applied to TCR pairs. In a later analysis, false discovery rates were estimated by permuting HLA or CMV assignments 20 times. In a later analysis, co-occurring TCRs were grouped using DBSCAN, with TCRdist sequence similarity added in when clustering inside HLA-allele-positive subsets. For co-occurrence clustering, repertoires with fewer than 30,000 or more than 120,000 public chains were excluded, along with about five repertoires with anomalous nucleotide sharing. As stored in TCRdb, this immuneACCESS dataset retains in-frame rearrangements with V and J assigned. A fraction of the clones does not appear; measured against another copy, unresolved V genes explain less than half of the discrepancy, and the remainder lacks a known reason. D and trimming were read from the DNA, whereas the V and J calls and clone size are those reported in that table. The sample profile shows roughly 100,000 clones; under 80% of them were found once. In total, the top ten clones hold about 8.3% of the sample.

To note about this clone: The target of this receptor is not known. Qualities for individual bases were not recorded, and no much larger clone is one base off.

The cohort consisted of approximately 690 healthy bone marrow donors. At the time of sampling, every cohort member was nominally healthy, though immune exposures that went unrecorded were likely present. The donor was CMV seropositive and belonged to the group of 250 to 300 seropositive cohort members. Each donor provided a peripheral blood sample, and peripheral blood mononuclear cells were used for TCR beta sequencing. The Qiagen DNeasy Blood Extraction Kit was used to extract genomic DNA from the blood cell samples. V and J lose 3 bases and 4 bases, and a span of 16 bases separates them. CDR1 and CDR2, per the germline V gene, are MNHNS and SASEGT. The CDR3, cysteine through phenylalanine, is 16 amino acids long. Only the CDR3 part of the read is kept: 48 bases, read in frame from the first base.

Material for sequencing was PBMCs. This sequence uses TRBV6-1 and TRBJ1-5, with TRBD1 perhaps the D gene, on 5 matching bases. The receptor's source is a woman between 40 and 50 years old in good health and CMV-seropositive. The sequenced DNA: TGTGCCAGCAGTGAGGGGGGGAGGACGCTGAATCAGCCCCAGCATTTT. It specifies CASSEGGRTLNQPQHF.